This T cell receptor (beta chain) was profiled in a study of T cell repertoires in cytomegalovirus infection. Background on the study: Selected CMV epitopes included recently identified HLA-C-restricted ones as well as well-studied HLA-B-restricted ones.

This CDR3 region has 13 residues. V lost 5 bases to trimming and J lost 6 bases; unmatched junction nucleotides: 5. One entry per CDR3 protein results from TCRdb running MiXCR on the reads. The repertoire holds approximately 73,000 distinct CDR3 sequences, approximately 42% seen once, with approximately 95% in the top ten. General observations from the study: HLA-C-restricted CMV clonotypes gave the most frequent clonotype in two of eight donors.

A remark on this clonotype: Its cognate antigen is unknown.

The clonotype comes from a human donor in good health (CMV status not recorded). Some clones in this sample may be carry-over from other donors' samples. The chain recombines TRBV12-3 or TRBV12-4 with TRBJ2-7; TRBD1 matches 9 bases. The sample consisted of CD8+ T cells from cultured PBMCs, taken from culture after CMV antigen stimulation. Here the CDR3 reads CASSRDRAREQYF. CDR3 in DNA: TGTGCCAGCAGTCGGGACAGGGCCCGCGAGCAGTACTTC.